The sequence of this TCR beta chain was determined in a study of blood T cells in healthy people across ages. Findings of the study overall: The fall in TCR beta diversity per million T cells was roughly linear with age. Unknown CMV status may confound age-related changes in expanded clones.

Of note for this clonotype: Its target is unknown.

V gave up 0 bases and J gave up 6 bases, with 15 bases separating them. The CDR3 runs to 15 residues. Germline V gene sequence: CDR1 SGDLS, CDR2 YYNGEE. A second about 7 to 11 cycle PCR used barcoded and J-beta primers. TCRdb reprocessed the 5' RACE reads via MiXCR and lists one record per CDR3 protein. The table has approximately 1.5 million distinct CDR3 sequences, under 55% seen once. The sequenced material came from blood. This clonotype was obtained from a woman aged 18-30 years in good health. The chain carries TRBV9 and TRBJ1-2; possibly TRBD1 for D (5 bases). Here the CDR3 DNA reads TGTGCCAGCAGCGTAGGATTGGGGGATATGGATGGCTACACCTTC. This translates into CASSVGLGDMDGYTF.